This TCR beta chain stems from a study of cytomegalovirus exposure and HLA in healthy donors. Study results and limitations: For most TCR sequences rarity was the rule, although some public TCRs occurred in many donors. According to an earlier analysis, most TCR beta V segments yielded productive rearrangements about 87% or about 30% of the time. Clonal expansion was found to be greater in HLA-associated TCR beta chains than in equally common others in a later analysis.

CDR1 is KGHSH, CDR2 LQKENI, per germline. The CDR3 spans 18 residues. V was clipped by 1 base and J by 2 bases; unmatched bases: 10. With respect to this clone: What it binds is not known.

The study ran its PCR with 60 Vbeta and 13 Jbeta primers. TCRdb's copy holds only in-frame clones and misses some; the assay was immunoSEQ multiplex PCR. The sample table sets out under 200,000 clones. The TCR sequence derives from a man aged 30-40 years in good health and CMV-seronegative. What was sequenced was PBMCs. The J gene is TRBJ2-5, the V gene TRBV18; 10 bases match TRBD2. The CDR3 bases are TGTGCCAGCTCACCACGGGCCCCGTCACTAGCGGGGCAAGAGACCCAGTACTTC. It yields the protein CASSPRAPSLAGQETQYF.